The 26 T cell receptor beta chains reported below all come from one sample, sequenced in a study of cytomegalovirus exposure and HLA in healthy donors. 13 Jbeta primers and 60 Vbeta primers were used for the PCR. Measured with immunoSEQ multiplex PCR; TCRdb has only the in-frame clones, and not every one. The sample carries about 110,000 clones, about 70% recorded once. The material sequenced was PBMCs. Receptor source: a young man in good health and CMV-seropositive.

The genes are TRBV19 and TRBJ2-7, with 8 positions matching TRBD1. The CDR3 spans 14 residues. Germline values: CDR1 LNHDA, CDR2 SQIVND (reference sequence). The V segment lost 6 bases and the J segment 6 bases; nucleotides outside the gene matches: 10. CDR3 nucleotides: TGTGCCAGTAGGGGTCGGACAGGGCTCTCCGAGCAGTACTTC. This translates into CASRGRTGLSEQYF.

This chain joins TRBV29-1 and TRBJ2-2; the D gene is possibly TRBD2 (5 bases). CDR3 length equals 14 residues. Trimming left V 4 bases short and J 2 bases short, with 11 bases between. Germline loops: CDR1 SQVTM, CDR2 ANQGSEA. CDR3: CSVGGSANTGELFF. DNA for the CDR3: TGCAGCGTTGGGGGTAGCGCAAACACCGGGGAGCTGTTTTTT.

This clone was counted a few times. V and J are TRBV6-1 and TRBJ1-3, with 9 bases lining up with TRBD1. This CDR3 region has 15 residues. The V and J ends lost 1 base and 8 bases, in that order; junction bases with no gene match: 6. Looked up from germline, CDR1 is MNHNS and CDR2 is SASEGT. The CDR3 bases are TGTGCCAGCAGTGAAGAGGGACAGGGTGCGTACACCATATATTTT. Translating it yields CASSEEGQGAYTIYF.

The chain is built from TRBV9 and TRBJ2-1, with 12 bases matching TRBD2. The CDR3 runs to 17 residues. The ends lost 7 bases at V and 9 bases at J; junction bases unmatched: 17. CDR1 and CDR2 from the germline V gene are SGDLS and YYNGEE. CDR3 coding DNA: TGTGCCAGCGACCCTCTCCCCCTAGCGGGGGGGCGTGGTGAGCAGTTCTTC. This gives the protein CASDPLPLAGGRGEQFF. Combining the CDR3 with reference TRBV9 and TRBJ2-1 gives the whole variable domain DSGVTQTPKHLITATGQRVTLRCSPRSGDLSVYWYQQSLDQGLQFLIQYYNGEERAKGNILERFSAQQFPDLHSELNLSSLELGDSALYFCASDPLPLAGGRGEQFFGPGTRLTVL.

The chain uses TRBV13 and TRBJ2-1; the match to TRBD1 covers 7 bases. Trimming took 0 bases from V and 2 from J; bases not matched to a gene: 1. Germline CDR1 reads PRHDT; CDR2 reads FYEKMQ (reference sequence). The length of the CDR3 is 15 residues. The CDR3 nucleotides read TGTGCCAGCAGCTTAGGAACAGGGGCCTACAATGAGCAGTTCTTC. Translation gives CASSLGTGAYNEQFF.

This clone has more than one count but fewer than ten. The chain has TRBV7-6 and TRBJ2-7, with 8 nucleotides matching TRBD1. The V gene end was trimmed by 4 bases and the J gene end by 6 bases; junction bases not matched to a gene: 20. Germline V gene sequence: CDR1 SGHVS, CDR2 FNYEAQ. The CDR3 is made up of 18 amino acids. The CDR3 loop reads CASSSQGQGRDRGFEQYF. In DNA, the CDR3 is TGTGCCAGCAGCTCTCAAGGACAGGGTCGGGATAGAGGGTTCGAGCAGTACTTC.

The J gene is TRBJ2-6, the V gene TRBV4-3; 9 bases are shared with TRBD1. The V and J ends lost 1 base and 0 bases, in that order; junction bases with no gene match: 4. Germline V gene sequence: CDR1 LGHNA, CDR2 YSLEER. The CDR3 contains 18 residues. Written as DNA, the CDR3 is TGCGCCAGCAGCCAAGTTGGACAGGGGAACTCTGGGGCCAACGTCCTGACTTTC. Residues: CASSQVGQGNSGANVLTF.

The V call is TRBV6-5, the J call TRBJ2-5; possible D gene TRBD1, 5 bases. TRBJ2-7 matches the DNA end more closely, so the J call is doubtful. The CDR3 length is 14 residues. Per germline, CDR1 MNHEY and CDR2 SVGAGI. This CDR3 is CASSSQGTIYEQYF. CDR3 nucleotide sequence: TGTGCCAGCAGTTCCCAGGGCACAATCTACGAGCAGTACTTC.

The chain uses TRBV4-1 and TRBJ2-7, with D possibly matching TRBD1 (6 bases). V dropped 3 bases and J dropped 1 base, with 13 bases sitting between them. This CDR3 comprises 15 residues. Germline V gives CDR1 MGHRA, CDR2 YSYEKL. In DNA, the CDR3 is TGCGCCAGCAGCCAGGTTGCTACAGGGTCCTACGAGCAGTACTTC. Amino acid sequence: CASSQVATGSYEQYF.

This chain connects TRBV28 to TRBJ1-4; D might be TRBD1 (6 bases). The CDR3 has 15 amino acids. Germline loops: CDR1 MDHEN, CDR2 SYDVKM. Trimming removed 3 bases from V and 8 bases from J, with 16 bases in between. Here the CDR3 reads CASSLVTSGQEKLFF. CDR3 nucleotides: TGTGCCAGCAGTTTGGTAACCTCCGGACAGGAAAAACTGTTTTTT.

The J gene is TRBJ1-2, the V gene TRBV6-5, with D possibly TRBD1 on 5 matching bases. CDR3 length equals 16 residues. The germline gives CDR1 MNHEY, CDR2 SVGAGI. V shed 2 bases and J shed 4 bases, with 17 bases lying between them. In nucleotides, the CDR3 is TGTGCCAGCAGTTACGAGATGGGGAGGGGCTTCTATGGCTACACCTTC. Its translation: CASSYEMGRGFYGYTF.

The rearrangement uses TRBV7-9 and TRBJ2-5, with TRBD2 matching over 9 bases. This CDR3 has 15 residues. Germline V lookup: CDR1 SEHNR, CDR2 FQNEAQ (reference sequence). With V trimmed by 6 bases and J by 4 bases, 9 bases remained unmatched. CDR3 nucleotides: TGTGCCAGCAGACCGGGACTAGCTGTGAGAGAGACCCAGTACTTC. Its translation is CASRPGLAVRETQYF.

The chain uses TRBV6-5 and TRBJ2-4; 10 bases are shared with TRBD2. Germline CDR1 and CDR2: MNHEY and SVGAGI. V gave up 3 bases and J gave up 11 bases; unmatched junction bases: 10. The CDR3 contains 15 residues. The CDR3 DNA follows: TGTGCCAGCAGTTATAGCGTATCCGGGACTAGCGTTCAGTACTTC. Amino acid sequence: CASSYSVSGTSVQYF.

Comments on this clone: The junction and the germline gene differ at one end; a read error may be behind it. CDR3: CASSLDLF. The CDR3 DNA sequence: TGTGCCAGCAGCTTAGACTTATTC. V and J are TRBV7-9 and TRBJ2-7; D remains unclear. The CDR3 length is 8 residues. Germline assignment: CDR1 SEHNR and CDR2 FQNEAQ (reference sequence).

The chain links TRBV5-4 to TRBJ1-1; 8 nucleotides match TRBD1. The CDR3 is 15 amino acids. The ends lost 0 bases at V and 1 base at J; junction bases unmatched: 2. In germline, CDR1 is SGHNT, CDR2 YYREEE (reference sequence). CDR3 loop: CASSLDGQGNTEAFF. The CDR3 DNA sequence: TGTGCCAGCAGCTTGGATGGACAGGGGAACACTGAAGCTTTCTTT. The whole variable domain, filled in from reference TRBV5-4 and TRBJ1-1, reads ETGVTQSPTHLIKTRGQQVTLRCSSQSGHNTVSWYQQALGQGPQFIFQYYREEENGRGNFPPRFSGLQFPNYSSELNVNALELDDSALYLCASSLDGQGNTEAFFGQGTRLTVV.

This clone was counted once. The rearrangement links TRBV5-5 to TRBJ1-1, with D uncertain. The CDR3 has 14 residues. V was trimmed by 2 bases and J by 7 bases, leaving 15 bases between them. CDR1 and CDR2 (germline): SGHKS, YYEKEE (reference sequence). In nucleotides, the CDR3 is TGTGCCAGCAGCTTTGGTGCGGGCGCGGATGAAGCTTTCTTT. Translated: CASSFGAGADEAFF.

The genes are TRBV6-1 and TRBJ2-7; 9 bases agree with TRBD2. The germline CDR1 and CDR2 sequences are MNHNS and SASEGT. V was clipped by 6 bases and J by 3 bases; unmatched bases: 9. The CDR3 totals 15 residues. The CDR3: CASSLGLAYGYEQYV. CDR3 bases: TGTGCCAGCAGCCTCGGACTAGCGTATGGCTACGAGCAGTACGTC.

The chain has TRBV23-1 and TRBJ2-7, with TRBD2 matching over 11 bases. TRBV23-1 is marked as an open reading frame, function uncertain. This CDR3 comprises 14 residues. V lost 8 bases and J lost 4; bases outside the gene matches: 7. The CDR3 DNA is TGCGCCAGCGCTCGACTAGCGGGGATGTACGAGCAGTACGTC. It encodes CASARLAGMYEQYV.

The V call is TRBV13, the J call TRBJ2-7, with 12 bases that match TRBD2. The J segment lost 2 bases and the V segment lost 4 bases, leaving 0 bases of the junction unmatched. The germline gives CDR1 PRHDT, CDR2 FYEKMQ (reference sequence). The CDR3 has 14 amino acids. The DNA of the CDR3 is TGTGCCAGCAGCTCTAGCGGGGGGGCCTACGAGCAGTACTTC. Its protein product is CASSSSGGAYEQYF.

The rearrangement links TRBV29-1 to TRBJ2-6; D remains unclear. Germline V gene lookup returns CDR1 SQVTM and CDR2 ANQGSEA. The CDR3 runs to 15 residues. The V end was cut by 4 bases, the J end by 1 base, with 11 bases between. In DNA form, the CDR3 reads TGCAGCGTTGTATTAGTACGTTCTGGGGCCAACGTCCTGACTTTC. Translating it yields CSVVLVRSGANVLTF.

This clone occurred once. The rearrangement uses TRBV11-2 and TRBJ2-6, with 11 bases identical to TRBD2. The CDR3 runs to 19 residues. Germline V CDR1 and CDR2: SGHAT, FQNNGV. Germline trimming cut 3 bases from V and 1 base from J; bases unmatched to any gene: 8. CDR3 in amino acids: CASSFTSGSPLSGANVLTF. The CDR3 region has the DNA TGTGCCAGCAGCTTTACTAGCGGGAGCCCTTTATCTGGGGCCAACGTCCTGACTTTC.

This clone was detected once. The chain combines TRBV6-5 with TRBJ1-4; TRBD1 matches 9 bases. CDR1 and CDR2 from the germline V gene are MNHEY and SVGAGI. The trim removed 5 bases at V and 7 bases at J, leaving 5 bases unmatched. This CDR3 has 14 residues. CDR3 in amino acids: CASSEGTGFEKLFF. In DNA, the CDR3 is TGTGCCAGCAGTGAAGGGACAGGGTTTGAAAAACTGTTTTTT.

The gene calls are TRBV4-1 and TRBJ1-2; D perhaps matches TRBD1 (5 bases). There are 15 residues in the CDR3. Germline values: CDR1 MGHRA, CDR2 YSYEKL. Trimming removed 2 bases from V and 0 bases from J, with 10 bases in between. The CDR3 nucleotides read TGCGCCAGCAGCCAACCACCGACAGCTAACTATGGCTACACCTTC. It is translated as CASSQPPTANYGYTF.

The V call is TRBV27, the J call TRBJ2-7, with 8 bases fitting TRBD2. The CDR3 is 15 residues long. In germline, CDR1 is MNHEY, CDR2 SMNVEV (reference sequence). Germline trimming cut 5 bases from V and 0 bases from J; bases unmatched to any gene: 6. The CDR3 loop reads CASSRGGPSSYEQYF. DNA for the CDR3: TGTGCCAGCAGTCGGGGGGGCCCAAGCTCCTACGAGCAGTACTTC.

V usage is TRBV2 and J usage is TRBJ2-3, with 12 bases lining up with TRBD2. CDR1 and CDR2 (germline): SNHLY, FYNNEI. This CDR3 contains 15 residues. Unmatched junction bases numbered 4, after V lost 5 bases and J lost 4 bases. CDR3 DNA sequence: TGTGCCAGCAGTCCTAGCGGGGGGGTGGCAGATACGCAGTATTTT. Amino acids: CASSPSGGVADTQYF.

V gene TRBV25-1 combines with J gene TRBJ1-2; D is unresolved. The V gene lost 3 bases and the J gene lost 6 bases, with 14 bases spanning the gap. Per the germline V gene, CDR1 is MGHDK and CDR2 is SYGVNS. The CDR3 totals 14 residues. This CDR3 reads CASSDPRTEDGYTF. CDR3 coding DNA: TGTGCCAGCAGTGACCCCAGGACGGAGGATGGCTACACCTTC.